The rows below give T cell receptor beta chains drawn from one sample of a study of CD8+ T cells in alopecia areata. Only in-frame clones appear in the TCRdb table, and some are missing; sequencing was by immunoSEQ multiplex PCR. The sample includes approximately 190,000 clones, roughly 50% of them seen just once. Material: CD4+ T cells sorted from blood, obtained at week 24, from a patient treated with tofacitinib. All receptors come from a human donor with alopecia areata. Each CDR3 is given with its conserved first and last residue. Each record gives: J gene, CDR3 length, clone size, V gene, D gene, CDR3 protein, CDR3 DNA. A D gene is named only where the DNA matches it firmly. Some rows have no size entry. The others give once, few or many, or a class for an expanded clone.

J: TRBJ1-1
length: 13
size: few
V: TRBV6-6
D: TRBD1
CDR3: CASRRTGNTEAFF
DNA: TGTGCCAGCAGACGGACAGGGAACACTGAAGCTTTCTTT

J: TRBJ2-5
length: 18
size: NA
V: TRBV11-1
D: TRBD2
CDR3: CASSILGSASGERQTQYF
DNA: TGTGCCAGCAGCATCCTCGGGTCGGCTAGCGGGGAGCGTCAGACCCAGTACTTC

J: TRBJ2-7
length: 11
size: NA
V: TRBV30
D: TRBD2
CDR3: CAWGDYQEQYF
DNA: TGTGCCTGGGGGGACTATCAAGAGCAGTACTTC

J: TRBJ2-7
length: 16
size: NA
V: TRBV5-6
D: NA
CDR3: CASSLVGSYLSYEQYF
DNA: TGTGCCAGCAGCTTGGTTGGTAGCTATCTCTCCTACGAGCAGTACTTC

J: TRBJ2-7
length: 14
size: NA
V: TRBV9
D: TRBD2
CDR3: CASSVLAGSNEQYF
DNA: TGTGCCAGCAGCGTACTAGCGGGGTCTAACGAGCAGTACTTC

J: TRBJ1-4
length: 13
size: NA
V: TRBV30
D: NA
CDR3: CAWTGTFNEKLFF
DNA: TGTGCCTGGACCGGGACGTTTAATGAAAAACTGTTTTTT

J: TRBJ2-7
length: 12
size: NA
V: TRBV27
D: NA
CDR3: CASSYTGYEQYF
DNA: TGTGCCAGCAGTTATACAGGGTACGAGCAGTACTTC

J: TRBJ1-4
length: 15
size: few
V: TRBV5-1
D: NA
CDR3: CASSLVAATNEKLFF
DNA: TGCGCCAGCAGCTTGGTGGCAGCAACTAATGAAAAACTGTTTTTT

J: TRBJ2-1
length: 15
size: NA
V: TRBV19
D: TRBD1
CDR3: CASSIRGQGYNEQFF
DNA: TGTGCCAGTAGTATTCGAGGACAGGGCTACAATGAGCAGTTCTTC

J: TRBJ2-5
length: 13
size: NA
V: TRBV21-1
D: NA
CDR3: CASSQGAQETQYF
DNA: TGTGCCAGCAGTCAAGGGGCCCAAGAGACCCAGTACTTC

J: TRBJ2-3
length: 14
size: few
V: TRBV21-1
D: NA
CDR3: CASSKDLGGGTQYF
DNA: TGTGCCAGCAGCAAAGATTTGGGGGGAGGTACGCAGTATTTT

J: TRBJ1-2
length: 13
size: NA
V: TRBV6-6
D: NA
CDR3: CASRQGSSYGYTF
DNA: TGTGCCAGCAGACAGGGAAGTAGCTATGGCTACACCTTC

J: TRBJ1-5
length: 14
size: NA
V: TRBV30
D: NA
CDR3: CAWSPGQFGQPQHF
DNA: TGTGCCTGGAGCCCAGGACAATTTGGACAGCCCCAGCATTTT

J: TRBJ2-5
length: 14
size: NA
V: TRBV7-9
D: TRBD1
CDR3: CASGPGGARETQYF
DNA: TGTGCCAGCGGCCCAGGGGGCGCGCGGGAGACCCAGTACTTC

J: TRBJ2-3
length: 14
size: NA
V: TRBV30
D: TRBD2
CDR3: CAWRIAGVTDTQYF
DNA: TGTGCCTGGAGAATAGCGGGAGTCACAGATACGCAGTATTTT

J: TRBJ1-4
length: 13
size: few
V: TRBV29-1
D: NA
CDR3: CSATGTTNEKLFF
DNA: TGCAGCGCCACAGGGACAACTAATGAAAAACTGTTTTTT

J: TRBJ2-7
length: 17
size: NA
V: TRBV7-2
D: TRBD2
CDR3: CASSPFAGGTSSYEQYF
DNA: TGTGCCAGCAGCCCATTTGCCGGGGGGACTAGCTCCTACGAGCAGTACTTC

J: TRBJ2-7
length: 12
size: NA
V: TRBV5-6
D: NA
CDR3: CASGDTKYEQYF
DNA: TGTGCCAGCGGAGACACCAAATACGAGCAGTACTTC

J: TRBJ2-1
length: 14
size: NA
V: TRBV5-1
D: TRBD1
CDR3: CASSLEQGVHEQFF
DNA: TGCGCCAGCAGCTTGGAACAGGGGGTGCATGAGCAGTTCTTC

J: TRBJ2-6
length: 18
size: NA
V: TRBV9
D: TRBD1
CDR3: CASSGSGQGARGANVLTF
DNA: TGTGCCAGCAGCGGATCGGGACAGGGGGCCCGAGGGGCCAACGTCCTGACTTTC

J: TRBJ1-2
length: 13
size: NA
V: TRBV5-4
D: NA
CDR3: CASSPTGNYGYTF
DNA: TGCGCCAGCAGCCCTACAGGGAACTATGGCTACACCTTC

J: TRBJ2-7
length: 14
size: NA
V: TRBV7-2
D: TRBD1
CDR3: CASSPRQGAGEQYF
DNA: TGTGCCAGCAGCCCCCGACAGGGGGCAGGCGAGCAGTACTTC

J: TRBJ2-4
length: 16
size: NA
V: TRBV30
D: TRBD2
CDR3: CAWRPGLAGVGNIQYF
DNA: TGTGCCTGGAGGCCCGGACTAGCGGGAGTTGGGAACATTCAGTACTTC

J: TRBJ1-5
length: 15
size: NA
V: TRBV6-5
D: NA
CDR3: CASSYSAGVNQPQHF
DNA: TGTGCCAGCAGTTACTCAGCCGGGGTCAATCAGCCCCAGCATTTT

J: TRBJ1-1
length: 13
size: NA
V: TRBV7-6
D: NA
CDR3: CASSLAEGTEAFF
DNA: TGTGCCAGCAGCTTAGCCGAGGGAACTGAAGCTTTCTTT

J: TRBJ1-2
length: 11
size: NA
V: TRBV20-1
D: NA
CDR3: CSAQGGVRYTF
DNA: TGCAGTGCCCAGGGCGGGGTCCGGTACACCTTC

J: TRBJ2-7
length: 15
size: NA
V: TRBV9
D: NA
CDR3: CASSVGQDLRYEQYF
DNA: TGTGCCAGCAGCGTAGGACAGGATCTCCGCTACGAGCAGTACTTC

J: TRBJ2-3
length: 13
size: NA
V: TRBV29-1
D: TRBD1
CDR3: CSGGQGARNTQYF
DNA: TGCAGCGGGGGACAGGGGGCGCGAAATACGCAGTATTTT

J: TRBJ2-7
length: 15
size: NA
V: TRBV7-2
D: TRBD2
CDR3: CASSSTSGSRYEQYF
DNA: TGTGCCAGCAGCTCGACTAGCGGGAGTCGTTACGAGCAGTACTTC

J: TRBJ2-3
length: 14
size: NA
V: TRBV29-1
D: TRBD2
CDR3: CSVDSGGAVGTQYF
DNA: TGCAGCGTCGATAGCGGGGGGGCGGTCGGTACGCAGTATTTT

J: TRBJ2-5
length: 15
size: few
V: TRBV14
D: TRBD1
CDR3: CASSPDRFPSKTQYF
DNA: TGTGCCAGCAGCCCGGACAGGTTCCCGAGTAAGACCCAGTACTTC

J: TRBJ2-2
length: 15
size: once
V: TRBV18
D: NA
CDR3: CASSPHTANTGELFF
DNA: TGTGCCAGCTCCCCACACACAGCGAACACCGGGGAGCTGTTTTTT

J: TRBJ1-2
length: 15
size: many
V: TRBV9
D: NA
CDR3: CASKVFDDPTIGYTF
DNA: TGTGCCTCCAAGGTGTTTGATGACCCAACTATTGGCTACACCTTC

J: TRBJ1-6
length: 17
size: NA
V: TRBV7-8
D: TRBD1
CDR3: CASSPRTGGGNNSPLHF
DNA: TGTGCCAGCAGCCCTCGGACAGGGGGAGGGAATAATTCACCCCTCCACTTT

J: TRBJ2-7
length: 14
size: NA
V: TRBV27
D: TRBD1
CDR3: CASSSGQTLYEQYF
DNA: TGTGCCAGCAGCTCGGGACAGACACTCTACGAGCAGTACTTC

J: TRBJ2-3
length: 16
size: NA
V: TRBV30
D: NA
CDR3: CAWSGGPHVATDTQYF
DNA: TGTGCCTGGAGCGGGGGTCCGCACGTAGCCACAGATACGCAGTATTTT

J: TRBJ2-5
length: 15
size: NA
V: TRBV28
D: NA
CDR3: CASSLYPPGAETQYF
DNA: TGTGCCAGCAGTCTCTACCCCCCGGGGGCGGAGACCCAGTACTTC

J: TRBJ2-4
length: 14
size: NA
V: TRBV4-1
D: NA
CDR3: CASSPGTTEDIQYF
DNA: TGCGCCAGCAGCCCGGGGACCACGGAGGACATTCAGTACTTC

J: TRBJ2-7
length: 15
size: NA
V: TRBV4-3
D: NA
CDR3: CASSQGSGAPYEQYF
DNA: TGCGCCAGCAGCCAAGGTTCAGGTGCCCCCTACGAGCAGTACTTC

J: TRBJ1-5
length: 13
size: once
V: TRBV30
D: NA
CDR3: CAWSVSGGEPQHF
DNA: TGTGCCTGGAGTGTATCGGGGGGCGAGCCCCAGCATTTT